Presented here are 11 T cell receptor beta chains from one specimen sequenced in a study of tumor-infiltrating lymphocytes in localized non-small cell lung cancer. Some clones are missing from TCRdb's copy, which holds only in-frame ones; the method was immunoSEQ multiplex PCR. The sample includes 6,000 to 8,500 clones, around 70% seen only once; the top ten take 30%. Sequenced input: lung tumor tissue. Every receptor here comes from a human donor with non-small cell lung cancer.

The chain couples TRBV6-5 to TRBJ2-3, with a tentative D call TRBD1 (5 bases). V lost 2 bases to trimming and J lost 2 bases, with 11 bases between them. The CDR3 loop spans 15 amino acids. Germline V gene data show CDR1 as MNHEY and CDR2 as SVGAGI. The CDR3 region is CASSYDQGHTDTQYF. In DNA form, the CDR3 reads TGTGCCAGCAGTTACGACCAGGGCCACACAGATACGCAGTATTTT.

V usage is TRBV7-2 and J usage is TRBJ2-1; D unresolved. Germline CDR1 and CDR2: SGHTA and FQGNSA. The CDR3 loop spans 15 amino acids. Trimming took 2 bases from V and 2 from J, leaving 10 bases between them. The CDR3 loop reads CASSLSSATYNEQFF. DNA for the CDR3: TGTGCCAGCAGCTTAAGTTCAGCTACCTACAATGAGCAGTTCTTC.

Worth noting for this clone: Within the sample, other DNA sequences also encode this same CDR3. V and J are TRBV19 and TRBJ1-1; no definite D call. This CDR3 has 11 amino acids. V gave up 6 bases and J gave up 1 base, with 3 bases separating them. The germline gives CDR1 LNHDA, CDR2 SQIVND (reference sequence). CDR3 region: CASSRNTEAFF. CDR3 nucleotide sequence: TGTGCCAGTAGCCGGAACACTGAAGCTTTCTTT.

The rearrangement uses TRBV6-1 and TRBJ1-3; D call uncertain. The V and J ends lost 7 bases and 3 bases respectively, with 10 bases between them. Germline CDR1 reads MNHNS; CDR2 reads SASEGT. This CDR3 contains 13 residues. CDR3 DNA sequence: TGTGCCAGCAAAATGGCAGGTGGAAACACCATATATTTT. This gives the protein CASKMAGGNTIYF.

J is TRBJ1-2 and V is TRBV5-6; D is unclear. The CDR3 contains 14 residues. V lost 4 bases, J lost 4 bases, and 14 bases lay in between. CDR1 is SGHDT and CDR2 is YYEEEE in the germline V gene. CDR3 sequence reads: CASSLIRRLYGYTF. Here the CDR3 DNA reads TGTGCCAGCAGCCTAATACGCAGACTCTATGGCTACACCTTC.

The rearrangement links TRBV5-6 to TRBJ2-5, with D perhaps TRBD2 (5 bases). The CDR3 has 14 residues. Germline V CDR1 and CDR2: SGHDT, YYEEEE. Trimming pared 1 base from V and 4 bases from J, leaving 11 bases between. The CDR3 region is CASSLLNRGETQYF. The CDR3 DNA follows: TGTGCCAGCAGCTTGCTCAACCGGGGAGAGACCCAGTACTTC.

V usage is TRBV10-3 and J usage is TRBJ2-3; D not resolved. Germline CDR1 ENHRY, CDR2 SYGVKD. V was shortened by 4 bases and J by 0 bases, with 2 bases between the two germline ends. The CDR3 runs 12 residues. CDR3 DNA: TGTGCCATCAGTGGGAGCACAGATACGCAGTATTTT. Encoded protein: CAISGSTDTQYF.

The chain recombines TRBV19 with TRBJ2-3; 14 nucleotides align to TRBD2. This CDR3 has 15 residues. Germline V lookup: CDR1 LNHDA, CDR2 SQIVND (reference sequence). J was trimmed by 13 bases and V by 5 bases; bases with no gene match: 11. In nucleotides, the CDR3 is TGTGCCAGTAGTCCTAGGGGACTAGCGGGGGAGTGGAAGTATTTT. Translated, it gives CASSPRGLAGEWKYF.

This chain connects TRBV6-5 to TRBJ2-2, with 11 bases identical to TRBD2. Unmatched junction bases numbered 9, after V lost 4 bases and J lost 8 bases. Germline-derived CDR1 and CDR2 are MNHEY and SVGAGI. The CDR3 has 16 amino acids. The CDR3 nucleotides are TGTGCCAGCAGTTCCGGGACTAGCGGCCCCATGGGGGAGCTGTTTTTT. Translation gives CASSSGTSGPMGELFF.

The chain employs TRBV15 and TRBJ2-5; 10 bases agree with TRBD2. The germline gives CDR1 LNHNV, CDR2 YYDKDF (reference sequence). This CDR3 has 14 residues. The trim removed 8 bases at V and 5 bases at J, leaving 8 bases unmatched. The CDR3 nucleotides are TGTGCCACCCGCCCTAGCGGGGGCCAGGAGACCCAGTACTTC. Its protein product is CATRPSGGQETQYF.

The chain has TRBV7-6 and TRBJ2-7; a weak D match, TRBD1 (6 bases). Germline CDR1 and CDR2: SGHVS and FNYEAQ. The CDR3 covers 12 residues. V was clipped by 4 bases and J by 4 bases, with 8 bases between them. Here the CDR3 reads CASSSRGYEQYF. The CDR3 DNA sequence: TGTGCCAGCAGCTCGAGGGGGTACGAGCAGTACTTC.